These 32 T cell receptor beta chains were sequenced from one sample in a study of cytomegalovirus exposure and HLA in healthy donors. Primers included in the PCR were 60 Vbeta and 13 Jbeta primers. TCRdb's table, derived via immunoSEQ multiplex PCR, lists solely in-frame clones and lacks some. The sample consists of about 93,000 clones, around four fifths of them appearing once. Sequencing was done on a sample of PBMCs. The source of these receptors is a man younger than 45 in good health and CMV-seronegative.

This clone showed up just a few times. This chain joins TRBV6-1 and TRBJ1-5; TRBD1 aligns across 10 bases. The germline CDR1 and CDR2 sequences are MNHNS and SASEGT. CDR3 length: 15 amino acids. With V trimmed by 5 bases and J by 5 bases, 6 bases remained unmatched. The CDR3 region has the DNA TGTGCCAGCAGTCTGGGGACAGGGGAGTATCAGCCCCAGCATTTT. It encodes CASSLGTGEYQPQHF.

The CDR3 loop reads CASSQQGARNQPQHF. Here the CDR3 DNA reads TGTGCCAGCAGTCAACAGGGGGCCCGCAATCAGCCCCAGCATTTT. The V and J genes are TRBV2 and TRBJ1-5; 9 nucleotides line up with TRBD1. Trimming removed 5 bases from V and 2 bases from J; junction bases left unmatched: 4. The CDR3 is 15 amino acids. Per germline, CDR1 SNHLY and CDR2 FYNNEI.

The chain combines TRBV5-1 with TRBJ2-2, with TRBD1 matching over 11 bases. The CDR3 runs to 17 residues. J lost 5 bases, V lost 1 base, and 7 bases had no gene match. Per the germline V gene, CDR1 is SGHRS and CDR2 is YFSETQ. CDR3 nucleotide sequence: TGCGCCAGCAGCTTGCATCTGGGACAGGGGGTTACCGGGGAGCTGTTTTTT. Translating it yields CASSLHLGQGVTGELFF.

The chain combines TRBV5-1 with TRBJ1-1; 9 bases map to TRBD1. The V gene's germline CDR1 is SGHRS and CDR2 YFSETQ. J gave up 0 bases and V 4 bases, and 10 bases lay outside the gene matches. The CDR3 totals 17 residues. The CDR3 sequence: CASSAQTGGYMNTEAFF. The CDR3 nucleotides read TGCGCCAGCAGCGCCCAGACAGGGGGGTATATGAACACTGAAGCTTTCTTT.

The CDR3 nucleotides read TGCGCCAGCAGCTCGGGGACAGGCCGCACCTACGAGCAGTACTTC. Translated: CASSSGTGRTYEQYF. The chain links TRBV5-1 to TRBJ2-7; TRBD1 aligns across 8 bases. The ends lost 3 bases at V and 2 bases at J; junction bases unmatched: 7. Germline values: CDR1 SGHRS, CDR2 YFSETQ. The CDR3 sequence is 15 residues long.

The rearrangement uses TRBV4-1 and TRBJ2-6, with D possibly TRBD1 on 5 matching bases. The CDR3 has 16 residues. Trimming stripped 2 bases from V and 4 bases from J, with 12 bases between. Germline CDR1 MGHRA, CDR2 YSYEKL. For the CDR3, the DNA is TGCGCCAGCAGCCAAATCAGGGTTACCGGGGCCAACGTCCTGACTTTC. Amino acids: CASSQIRVTGANVLTF.

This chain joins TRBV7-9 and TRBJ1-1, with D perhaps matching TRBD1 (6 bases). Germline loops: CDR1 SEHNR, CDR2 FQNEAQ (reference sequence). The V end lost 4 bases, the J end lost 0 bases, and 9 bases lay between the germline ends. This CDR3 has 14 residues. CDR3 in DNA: TGTGCCAGCAGCTACAGACAGGTGAACACTGAAGCTTTCTTT. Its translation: CASSYRQVNTEAFF. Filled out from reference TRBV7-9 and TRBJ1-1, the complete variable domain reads DTGVSQNPRHKITKRGQNVTFRCDPISEHNRLYWYRQTLGQGPEFLTYFQNEAQLEKSRLLSDRFSAERPKGSFSTLEIQRTEQGDSAMYLCASSYRQVNTEAFFGQGTRLTVV.

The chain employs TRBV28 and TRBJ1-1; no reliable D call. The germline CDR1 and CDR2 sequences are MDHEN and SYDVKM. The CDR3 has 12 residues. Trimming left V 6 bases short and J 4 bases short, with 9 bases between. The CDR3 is CASSTAGTEAFF. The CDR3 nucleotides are TGTGCCAGCAGCACAGCAGGCACTGAAGCTTTCTTT.

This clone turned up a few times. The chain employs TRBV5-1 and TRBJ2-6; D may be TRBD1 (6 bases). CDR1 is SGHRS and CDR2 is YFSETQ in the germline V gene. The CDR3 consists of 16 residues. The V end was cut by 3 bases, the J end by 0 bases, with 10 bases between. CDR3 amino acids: CASSSTGNSGANVLTF. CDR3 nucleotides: TGCGCCAGCAGCTCAACAGGGAACTCTGGGGCCAACGTCCTGACTTTC.

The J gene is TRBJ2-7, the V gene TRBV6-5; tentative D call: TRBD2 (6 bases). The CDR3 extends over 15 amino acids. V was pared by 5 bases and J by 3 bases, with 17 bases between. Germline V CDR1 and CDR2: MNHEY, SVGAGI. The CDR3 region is CASSTPSGERYEQYF. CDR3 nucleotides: TGTGCCAGCAGTACTCCTTCGGGGGAGCGCTACGAGCAGTACTTC.

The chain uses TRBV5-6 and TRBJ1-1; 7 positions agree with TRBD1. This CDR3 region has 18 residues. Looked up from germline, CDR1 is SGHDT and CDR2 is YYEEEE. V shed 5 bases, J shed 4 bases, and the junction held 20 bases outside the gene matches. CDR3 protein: CASSQGLVGGAGGTEAFF. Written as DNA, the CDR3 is TGTGCCAGCAGTCAGGGGTTAGTAGGGGGCGCTGGAGGCACTGAAGCTTTCTTT.

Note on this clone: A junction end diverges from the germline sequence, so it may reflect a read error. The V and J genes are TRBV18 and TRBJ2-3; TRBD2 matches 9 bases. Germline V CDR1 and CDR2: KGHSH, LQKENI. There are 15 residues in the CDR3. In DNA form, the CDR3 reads TGTGCCAGCTCACCACCTAGCGGGAGCAGAGATACGCAGTATTTT. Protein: CASSPPSGSRDTQYF.

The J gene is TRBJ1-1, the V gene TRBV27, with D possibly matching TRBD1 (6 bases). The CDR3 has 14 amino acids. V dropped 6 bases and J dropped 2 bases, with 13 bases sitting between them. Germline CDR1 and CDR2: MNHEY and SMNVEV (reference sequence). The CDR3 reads CASRDRAFNTEAFF. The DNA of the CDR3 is TGTGCCAGCAGGGACAGAGCATTCAACACTGAAGCTTTCTTT.

CDR3 nucleotides: TGTGCCAGTAGTATAGTAACGGGGTACGAGCAGTACTTC. It specifies CASSIVTGYEQYF. J is TRBJ2-7 and V is TRBV19, with D maybe TRBD2 (5 bases). Trimming took off 1 base at V and 4 bases at J, with 8 bases between the two ends. Germline CDR1 is LNHDA and CDR2 is SQIVND (reference sequence). The CDR3 covers 13 residues. The variable domain in full, with the rest retrieved from reference TRBV19 and TRBJ2-7, is DGGITQSPKYLFRKEGQNVTLSCEQNLNHDAMYWYRQDPGQGLRLIYYSQIVNDFQKGDIAEGYSVSREKKESFPLTVTSAQKNPTAFYLCASSIVTGYEQYFGPGTRLTVT.

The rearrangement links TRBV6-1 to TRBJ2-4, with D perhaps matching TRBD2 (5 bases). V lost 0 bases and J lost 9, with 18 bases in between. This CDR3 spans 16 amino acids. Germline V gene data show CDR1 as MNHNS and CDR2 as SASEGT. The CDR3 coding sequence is TGTGCCAGCAGTGAAGCGATGCAAGGCCTTCGGGGCATTCAGTACTTC. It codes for CASSEAMQGLRGIQYF.

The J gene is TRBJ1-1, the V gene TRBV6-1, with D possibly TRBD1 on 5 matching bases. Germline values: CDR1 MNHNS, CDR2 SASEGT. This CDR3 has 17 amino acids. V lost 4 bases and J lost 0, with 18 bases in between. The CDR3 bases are TGTGCCAGCAGTGCTATAGAAGGGGCAGGGATGAACACTGAAGCTTTCTTT. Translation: CASSAIEGAGMNTEAFF.

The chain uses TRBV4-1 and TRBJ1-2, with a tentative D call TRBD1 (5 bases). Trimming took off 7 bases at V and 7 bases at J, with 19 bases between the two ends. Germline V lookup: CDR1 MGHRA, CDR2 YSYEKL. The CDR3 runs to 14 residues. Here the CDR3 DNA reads TGCGCCAGCACCCCCACGGGGGGGACCTTTGGCTACACCTTC. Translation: CASTPTGGTFGYTF.

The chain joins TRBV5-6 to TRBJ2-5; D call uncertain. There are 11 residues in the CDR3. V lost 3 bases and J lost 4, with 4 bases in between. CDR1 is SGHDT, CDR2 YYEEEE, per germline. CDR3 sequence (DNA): TGTGCCAGCAGCTCCTTAGAGACCCAGTACTTC. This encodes CASSSLETQYF.

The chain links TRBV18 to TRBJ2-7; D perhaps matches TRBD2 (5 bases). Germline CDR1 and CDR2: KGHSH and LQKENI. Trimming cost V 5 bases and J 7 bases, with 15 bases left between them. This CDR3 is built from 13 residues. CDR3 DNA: TGTGCCAGCTCATTCCGGGAAAGTCGTGAGCAGTACTTC. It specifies CASSFRESREQYF.

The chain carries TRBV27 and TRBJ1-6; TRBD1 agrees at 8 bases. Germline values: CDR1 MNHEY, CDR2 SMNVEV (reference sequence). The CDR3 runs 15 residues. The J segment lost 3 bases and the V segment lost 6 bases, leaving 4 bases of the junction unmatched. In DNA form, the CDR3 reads TGTGCCAGCAGCCACGACAGGGGCTATAATTCACCCCTCCACTTT. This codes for CASSHDRGYNSPLHF.

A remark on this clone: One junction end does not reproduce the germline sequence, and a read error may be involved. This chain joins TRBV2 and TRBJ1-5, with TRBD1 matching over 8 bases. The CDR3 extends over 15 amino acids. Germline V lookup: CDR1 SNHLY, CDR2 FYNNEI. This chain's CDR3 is CASSSGQASSQPQHF. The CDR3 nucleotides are TGTGCCAGCAGTTCGGGACAGGCTAGCAGTCAGCCCCAGCATTTT.

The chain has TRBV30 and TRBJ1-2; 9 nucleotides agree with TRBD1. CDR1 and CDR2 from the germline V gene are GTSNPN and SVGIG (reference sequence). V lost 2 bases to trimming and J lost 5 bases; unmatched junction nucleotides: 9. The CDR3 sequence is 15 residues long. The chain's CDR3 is CAWSPSGTGYYGYTF. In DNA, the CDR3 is TGTGCCTGGAGTCCCTCCGGGACAGGGTATTATGGCTACACCTTC.

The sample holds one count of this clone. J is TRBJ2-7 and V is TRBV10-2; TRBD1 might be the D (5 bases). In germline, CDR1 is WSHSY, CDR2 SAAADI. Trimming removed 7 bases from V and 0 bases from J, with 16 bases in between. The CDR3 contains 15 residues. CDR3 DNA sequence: TGCGCCAGCACCTTACAGGACCCGAGCTCCTACGAGCAGTACTTC. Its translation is CASTLQDPSSYEQYF.

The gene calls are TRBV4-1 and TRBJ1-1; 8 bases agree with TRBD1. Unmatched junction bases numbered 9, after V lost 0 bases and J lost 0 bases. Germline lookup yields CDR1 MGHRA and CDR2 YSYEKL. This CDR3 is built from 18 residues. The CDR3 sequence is CASSQEGAGGLLNTEAFF. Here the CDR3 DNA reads TGCGCCAGCAGCCAAGAAGGGGCAGGGGGCTTGCTGAACACTGAAGCTTTCTTT.

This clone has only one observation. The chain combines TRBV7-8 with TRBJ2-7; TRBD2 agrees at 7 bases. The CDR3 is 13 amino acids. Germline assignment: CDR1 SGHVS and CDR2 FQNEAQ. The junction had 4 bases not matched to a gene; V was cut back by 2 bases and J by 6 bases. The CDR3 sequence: CASSLREGGEQYF. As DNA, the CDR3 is TGTGCCAGCAGCTTAAGGGAGGGAGGCGAGCAGTACTTC. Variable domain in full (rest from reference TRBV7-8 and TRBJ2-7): GAGVSQSPRYKVAKRGQDVALRCDPISGHVSLFWYQQALGQGPEFLTYFQNEAQLDKSGLPSDRFFAERPEGSVSTLKIQRTQQEDSAVYLCASSLREGGEQYFGPGTRLTVT.

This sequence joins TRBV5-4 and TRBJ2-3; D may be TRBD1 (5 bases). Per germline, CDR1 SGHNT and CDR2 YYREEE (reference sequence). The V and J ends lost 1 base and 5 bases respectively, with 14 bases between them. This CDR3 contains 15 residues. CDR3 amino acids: CASSLLTGYGDTQYF. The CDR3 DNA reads TGTGCCAGCAGCTTGTTAACAGGATATGGAGATACGCAGTATTTT.

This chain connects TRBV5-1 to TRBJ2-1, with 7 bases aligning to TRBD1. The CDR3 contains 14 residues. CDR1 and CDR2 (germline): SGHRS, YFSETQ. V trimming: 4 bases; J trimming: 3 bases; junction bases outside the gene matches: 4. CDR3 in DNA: TGCGCCAGCAGCCAGGGACAGCACTACAATGAGCAGTTCTTC. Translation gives CASSQGQHYNEQFF.

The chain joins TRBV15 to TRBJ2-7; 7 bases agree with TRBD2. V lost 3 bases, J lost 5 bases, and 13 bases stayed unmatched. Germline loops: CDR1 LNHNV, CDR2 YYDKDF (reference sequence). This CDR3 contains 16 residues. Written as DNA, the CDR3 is TGTGCCACCAGCAGGGAAAACGGGGTGGGAGGGAACGAGCAGTACTTC. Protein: CATSRENGVGGNEQYF.

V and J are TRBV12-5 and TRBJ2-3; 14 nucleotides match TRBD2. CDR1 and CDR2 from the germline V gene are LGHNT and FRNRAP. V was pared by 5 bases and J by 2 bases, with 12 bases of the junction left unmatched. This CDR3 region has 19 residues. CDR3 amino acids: CASGQGTSGSPTHTDTQYF. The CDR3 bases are TGTGCTAGTGGTCAGGGGACTAGCGGGAGCCCCACCCACACAGATACGCAGTATTTT.

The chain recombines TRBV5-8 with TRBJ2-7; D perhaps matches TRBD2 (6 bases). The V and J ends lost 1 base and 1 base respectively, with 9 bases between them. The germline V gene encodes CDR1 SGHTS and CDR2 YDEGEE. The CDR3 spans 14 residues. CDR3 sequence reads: CASSLRDLSYEQYF. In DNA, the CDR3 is TGTGCCAGCAGCTTGCGGGACTTATCCTACGAGCAGTACTTC.

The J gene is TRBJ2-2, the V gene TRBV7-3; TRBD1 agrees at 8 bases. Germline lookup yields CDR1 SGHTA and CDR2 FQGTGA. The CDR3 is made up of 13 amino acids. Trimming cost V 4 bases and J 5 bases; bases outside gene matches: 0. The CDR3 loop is CASSWDRTGELFF. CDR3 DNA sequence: TGTGCCAGCAGCTGGGACAGGACCGGGGAGCTGTTTTTT.

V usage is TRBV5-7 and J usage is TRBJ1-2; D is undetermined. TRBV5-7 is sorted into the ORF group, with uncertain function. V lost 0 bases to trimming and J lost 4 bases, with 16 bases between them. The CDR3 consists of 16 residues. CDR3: CASSLGLGLPGYGYTF. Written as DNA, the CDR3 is TGTGCCAGCAGCTTGGGTCTTGGACTGCCGGGCTATGGCTACACCTTC.